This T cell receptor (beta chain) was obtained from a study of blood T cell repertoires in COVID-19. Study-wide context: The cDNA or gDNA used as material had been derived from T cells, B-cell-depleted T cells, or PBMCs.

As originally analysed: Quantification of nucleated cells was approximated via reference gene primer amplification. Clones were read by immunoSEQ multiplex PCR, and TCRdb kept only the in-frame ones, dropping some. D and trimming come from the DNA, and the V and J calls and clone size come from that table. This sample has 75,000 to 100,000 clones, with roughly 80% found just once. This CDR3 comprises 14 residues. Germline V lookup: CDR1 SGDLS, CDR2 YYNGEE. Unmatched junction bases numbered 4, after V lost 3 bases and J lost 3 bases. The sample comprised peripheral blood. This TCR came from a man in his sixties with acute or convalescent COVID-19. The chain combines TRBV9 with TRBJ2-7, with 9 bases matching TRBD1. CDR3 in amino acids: CASSAGTGYYEQYF. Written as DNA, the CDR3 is TGTGCCAGCAGCGCCGGGACAGGGTACTACGAGCAGTACTTC.